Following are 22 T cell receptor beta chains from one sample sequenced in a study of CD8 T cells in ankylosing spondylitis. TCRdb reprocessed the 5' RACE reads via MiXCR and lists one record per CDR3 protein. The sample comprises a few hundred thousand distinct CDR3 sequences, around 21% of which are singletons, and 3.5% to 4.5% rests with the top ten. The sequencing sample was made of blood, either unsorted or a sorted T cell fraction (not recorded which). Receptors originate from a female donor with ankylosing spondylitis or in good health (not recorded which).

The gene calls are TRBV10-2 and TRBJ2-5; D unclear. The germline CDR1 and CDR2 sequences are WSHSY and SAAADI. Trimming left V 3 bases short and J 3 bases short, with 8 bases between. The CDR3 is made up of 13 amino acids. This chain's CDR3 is CASSDTSEETQYF. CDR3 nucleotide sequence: TGCGCCAGCAGTGATACGAGCGAAGAGACCCAGTACTTC.

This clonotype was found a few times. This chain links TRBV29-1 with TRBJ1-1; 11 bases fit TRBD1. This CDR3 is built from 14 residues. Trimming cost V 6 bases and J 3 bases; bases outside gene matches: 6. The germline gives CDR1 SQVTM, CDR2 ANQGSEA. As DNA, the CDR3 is TGCAGCGTGGACCGGGACAGGGGGTACACTGAAGCTTTCTTT. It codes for CSVDRDRGYTEAFF.

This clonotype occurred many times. CDR3 in DNA: TGTGCCAGCAGTCATAGGACTAGCGGGAGCACAGATACGCAGTATTTT. Amino acids: CASSHRTSGSTDTQYF. The chain couples TRBV7-8 to TRBJ2-3; 11 nucleotides agree with TRBD2. The ends lost 6 bases at V and 0 bases at J; junction bases unmatched: 5. Germline CDR1 and CDR2: SGHVS and FQNEAQ. There are 16 residues in the CDR3.

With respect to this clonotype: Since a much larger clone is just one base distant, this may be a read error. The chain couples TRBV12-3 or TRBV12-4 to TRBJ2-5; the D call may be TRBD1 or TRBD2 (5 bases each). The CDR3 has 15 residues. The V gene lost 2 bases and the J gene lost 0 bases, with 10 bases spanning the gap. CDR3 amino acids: CASSLMWGYQETQYF. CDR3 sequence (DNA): TGTGCCAGCAGTTTAATGTGGGGGTACCAAGAGACCCAGTACTTC.

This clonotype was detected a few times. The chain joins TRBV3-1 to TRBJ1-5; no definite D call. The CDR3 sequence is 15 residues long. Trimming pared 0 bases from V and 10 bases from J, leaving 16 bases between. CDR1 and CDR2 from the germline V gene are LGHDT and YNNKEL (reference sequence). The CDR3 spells CASSQEAGVASPQHF. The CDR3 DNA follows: TGTGCCAGCAGCCAAGAAGCCGGGGTAGCATCTCCCCAGCATTTT.

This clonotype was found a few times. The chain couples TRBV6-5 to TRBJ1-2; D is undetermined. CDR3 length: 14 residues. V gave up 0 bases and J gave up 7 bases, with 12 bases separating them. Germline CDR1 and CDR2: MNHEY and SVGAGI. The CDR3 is CASSYSAAMGGYTF. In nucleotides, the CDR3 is TGTGCCAGCAGTTACTCGGCGGCTATGGGTGGCTACACCTTC.

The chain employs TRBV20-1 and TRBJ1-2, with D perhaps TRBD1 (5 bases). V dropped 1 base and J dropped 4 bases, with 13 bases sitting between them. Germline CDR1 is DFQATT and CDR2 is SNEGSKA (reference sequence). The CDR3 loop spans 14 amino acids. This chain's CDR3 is CSARGTNRPYGYTF. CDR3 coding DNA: TGCAGTGCTAGAGGTACCAACAGGCCCTATGGCTACACCTTC.

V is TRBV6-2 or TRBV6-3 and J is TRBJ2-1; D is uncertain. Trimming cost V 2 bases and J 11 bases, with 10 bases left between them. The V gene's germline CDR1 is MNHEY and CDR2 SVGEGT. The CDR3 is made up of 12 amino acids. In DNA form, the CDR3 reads TGTGCCAGCAGTTACCCGACTGGCAAGCAGTTCTTC. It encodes CASSYPTGKQFF.

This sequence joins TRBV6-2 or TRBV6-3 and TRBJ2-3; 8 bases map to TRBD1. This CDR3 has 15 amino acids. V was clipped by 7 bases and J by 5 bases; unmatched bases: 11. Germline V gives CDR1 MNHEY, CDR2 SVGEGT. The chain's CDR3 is CASTPGRGLGDTQYF. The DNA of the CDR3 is TGTGCCAGCACCCCCGGCAGGGGGCTCGGAGATACGCAGTATTTT.

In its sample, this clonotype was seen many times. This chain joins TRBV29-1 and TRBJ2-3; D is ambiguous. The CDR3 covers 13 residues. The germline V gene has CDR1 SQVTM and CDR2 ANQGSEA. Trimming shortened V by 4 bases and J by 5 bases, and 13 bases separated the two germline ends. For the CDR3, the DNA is TGCAGCGTTGGGAGTGCAACGATAGATACGCAGTATTTT. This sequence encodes CSVGSATIDTQYF.

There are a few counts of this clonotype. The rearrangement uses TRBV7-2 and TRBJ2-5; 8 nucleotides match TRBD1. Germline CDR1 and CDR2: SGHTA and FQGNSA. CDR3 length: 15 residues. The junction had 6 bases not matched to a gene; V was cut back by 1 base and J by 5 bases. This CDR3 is CASSLGTGYGETQYF. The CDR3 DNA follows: TGTGCCAGCAGCTTAGGGACAGGGTATGGGGAGACCCAGTACTTC.

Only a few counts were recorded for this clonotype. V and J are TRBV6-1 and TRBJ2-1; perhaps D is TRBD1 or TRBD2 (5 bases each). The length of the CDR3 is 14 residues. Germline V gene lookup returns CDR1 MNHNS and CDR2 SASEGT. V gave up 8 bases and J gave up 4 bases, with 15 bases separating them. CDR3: CASRSGRGYNEQFF. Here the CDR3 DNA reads TGTGCCAGCCGGTCGGGAAGGGGATACAATGAGCAGTTCTTC.

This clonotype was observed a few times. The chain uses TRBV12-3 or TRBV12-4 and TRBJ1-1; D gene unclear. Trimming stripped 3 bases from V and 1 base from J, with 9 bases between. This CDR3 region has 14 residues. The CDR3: CASSLRPPNTEAFF. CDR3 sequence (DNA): TGTGCCAGCAGTTTGAGACCCCCGAACACTGAAGCTTTCTTT.

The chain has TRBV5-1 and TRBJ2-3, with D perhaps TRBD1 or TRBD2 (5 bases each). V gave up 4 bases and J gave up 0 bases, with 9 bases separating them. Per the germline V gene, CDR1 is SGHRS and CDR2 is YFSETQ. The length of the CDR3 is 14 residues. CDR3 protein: CASSAEGSTDTQYF. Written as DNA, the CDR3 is TGCGCCAGCAGCGCAGAGGGGAGCACAGATACGCAGTATTTT.

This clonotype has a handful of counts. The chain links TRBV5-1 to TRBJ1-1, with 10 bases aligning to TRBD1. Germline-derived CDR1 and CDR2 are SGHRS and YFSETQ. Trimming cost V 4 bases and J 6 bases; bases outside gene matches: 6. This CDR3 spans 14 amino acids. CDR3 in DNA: TGCGCCAGCAGCGCGGGACAGGGGATAGCTGAAGCTTTCTTT. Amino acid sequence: CASSAGQGIAEAFF. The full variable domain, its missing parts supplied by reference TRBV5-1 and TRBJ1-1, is KAGVTQTPRYLIKTRGQQVTLSCSPISGHRSVSWYQQTPGQGLQFLFEYFSETQRNKGNFPGRFSGRQFSNSRSEMNVSTLELGDSALYLCASSAGQGIAEAFFGQGTRLTVV.

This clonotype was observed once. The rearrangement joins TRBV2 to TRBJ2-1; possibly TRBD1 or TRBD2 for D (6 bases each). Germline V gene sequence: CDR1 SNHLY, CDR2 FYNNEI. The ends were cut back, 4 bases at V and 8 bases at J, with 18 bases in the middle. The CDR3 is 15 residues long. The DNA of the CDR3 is TGTGCCAGCAGTGTGACAGGAGTTAGCGGCCATGAGCAGTTCTTC. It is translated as CASSVTGVSGHEQFF.

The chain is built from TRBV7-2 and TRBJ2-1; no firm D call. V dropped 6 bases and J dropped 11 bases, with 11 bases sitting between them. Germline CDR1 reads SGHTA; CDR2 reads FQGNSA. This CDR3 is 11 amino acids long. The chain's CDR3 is CASSPAFKQFF. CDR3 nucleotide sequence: TGTGCCAGCAGTCCTGCCTTTAAGCAGTTCTTC. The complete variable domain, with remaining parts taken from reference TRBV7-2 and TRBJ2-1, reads GAGVSQSPSNKVTEKGKDVELRCDPISGHTALYWYRQSLGQGLEFLIYFQGNSAPDKSGLPSDRFSAERTGGSVSTLTIQRTQQEDSAVYLCASSPAFKQFFGPGTRLTVL.

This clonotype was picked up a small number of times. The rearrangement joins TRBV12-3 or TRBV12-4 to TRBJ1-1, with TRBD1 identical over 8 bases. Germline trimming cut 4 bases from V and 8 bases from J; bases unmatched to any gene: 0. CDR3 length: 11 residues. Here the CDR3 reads CASSSGGEAFF. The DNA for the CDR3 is TGTGCCAGCAGTTCAGGGGGCGAAGCTTTCTTT.

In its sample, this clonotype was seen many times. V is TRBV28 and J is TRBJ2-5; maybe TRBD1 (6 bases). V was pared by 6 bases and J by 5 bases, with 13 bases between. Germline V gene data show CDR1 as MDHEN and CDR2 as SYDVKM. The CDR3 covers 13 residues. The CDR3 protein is CASSGQGLETQYF. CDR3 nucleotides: TGTGCCAGCAGCGGGCAGGGGCTGGAGACCCAGTACTTC.

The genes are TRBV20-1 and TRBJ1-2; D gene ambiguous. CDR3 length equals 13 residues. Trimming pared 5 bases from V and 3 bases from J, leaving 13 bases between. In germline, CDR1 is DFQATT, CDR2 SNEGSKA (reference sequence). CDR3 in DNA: TGCAGTGCTCCGGGTGGGCCTCACTATGGCTACACCTTC. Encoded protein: CSAPGGPHYGYTF.

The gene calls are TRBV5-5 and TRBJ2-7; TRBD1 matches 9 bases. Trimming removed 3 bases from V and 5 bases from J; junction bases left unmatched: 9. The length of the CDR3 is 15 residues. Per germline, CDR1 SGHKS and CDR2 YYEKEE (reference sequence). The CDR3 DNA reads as TGTGCCAGCAGCTCCCCGGGACAGGGTGTTGACGAGCAGTACTTC. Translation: CASSSPGQGVDEQYF.

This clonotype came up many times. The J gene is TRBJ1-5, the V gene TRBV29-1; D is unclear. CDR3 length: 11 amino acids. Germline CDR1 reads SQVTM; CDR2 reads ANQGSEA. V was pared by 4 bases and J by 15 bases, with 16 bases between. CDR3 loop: CSVGRSLTVHF. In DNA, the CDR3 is TGCAGCGTTGGGCGCTCCCTTACTGTGCATTTT.